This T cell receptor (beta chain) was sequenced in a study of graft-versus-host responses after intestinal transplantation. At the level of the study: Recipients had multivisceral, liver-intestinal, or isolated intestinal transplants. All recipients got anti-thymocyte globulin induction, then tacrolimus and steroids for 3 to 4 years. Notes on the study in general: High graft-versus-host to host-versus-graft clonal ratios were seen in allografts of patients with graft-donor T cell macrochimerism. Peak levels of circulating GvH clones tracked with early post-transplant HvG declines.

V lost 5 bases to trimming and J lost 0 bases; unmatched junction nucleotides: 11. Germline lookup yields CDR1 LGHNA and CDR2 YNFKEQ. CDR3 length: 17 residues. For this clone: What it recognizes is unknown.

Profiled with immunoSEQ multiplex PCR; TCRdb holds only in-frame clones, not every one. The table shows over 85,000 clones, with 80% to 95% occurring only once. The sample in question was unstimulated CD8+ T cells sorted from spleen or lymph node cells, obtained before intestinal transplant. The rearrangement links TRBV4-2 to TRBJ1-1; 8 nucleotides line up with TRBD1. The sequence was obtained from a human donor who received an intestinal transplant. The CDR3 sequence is CASSTTGGWAVNTEAFF. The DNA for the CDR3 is TGTGCCAGCAGCACCACAGGGGGTTGGGCTGTGAACACTGAAGCTTTCTTT.